The rows below give T cell receptor beta chains drawn from one sample of a study of blood T cell repertoires in COVID-19. Assay used: immunoSEQ multiplex PCR; TCRdb lists only in-frame clones, some missing. In the table there are about 200,000 clones, roughly 90% of which are singletons. The specimen sequenced was PBMCs or T cells enriched from blood (not recorded which). These receptors all stem from a woman aged 25-40 years with acute COVID-19. The CDR3 runs from the conserved cysteine through the conserved F or W. D genes are given only for firm matches. Only some rows state a clone size, as once, few, many or a class for expanded clones.

size,D,J,V,CDR3,DNA
.,.,TRBJ1-3,TRBV7-2,CASSLNGGTSGNTIYF,TGTGCCAGCAGCTTAAATGGGGGGACCTCTGGAAACACCATATATTTT
once,.,TRBJ2-1,TRBV28,CASSLYENGNEQFF,TGTGCCAGCAGTTTATACGAAAACGGCAATGAGCAGTTCTTC
.,.,TRBJ2-7,TRBV2,CASRSDSPYEQYF,TGTGCCAGCAGGTCGGACTCCCCCTACGAGCAGTACTTC
.,TRBD1,TRBJ2-4,TRBV3-1/TRBV3-2,CASSSNRGYGDIQYF,TGTGCCAGCAGCTCGAACAGGGGTTACGGGGACATTCAGTACTTC
.,.,TRBJ2-4,TRBV4-1,CASSQEARGGGGLDIQYF,TGCGCCAGCAGCCAAGAGGCTCGAGGGGGGGGCGGTTTGGACATTCAGTACTTC
.,.,TRBJ2-3,TRBV7-6,CASSFGSGLSTDTQYF,TGTGCCAGCAGCTTCGGATCGGGACTCAGCACAGATACGCAGTATTTT
.,TRBD2,TRBJ2-5,TRBV2,CASSSLAGVETQYF,TGTGCCAGCAGTTCCCTAGCGGGAGTAGAGACCCAGTACTTC
.,.,TRBJ1-6,TRBV10-1,CASRPTSSEAQPLHF,TGCGCCAGCAGACCTACCTCTTCAGAGGCCCAACCCCTCCACTTT
.,.,TRBJ1-5,TRBV5-1,CASSPGHRHEPQHF,TGCGCCAGCTCCCCGGGACACCGACACGAGCCCCAGCATTTT
.,.,TRBJ2-1,TRBV11-3,CASSPGWTAYNEQFF,TGTGCCAGCAGCCCCGGGTGGACAGCATACAATGAGCAGTTCTTC
.,.,TRBJ2-7,TRBV29-1,CSVADNSYEQYF,TGCAGCGTTGCAGACAACTCCTACGAGCAGTACTTC
.,TRBD2,TRBJ2-1,TRBV27,CASSLAGGYYNEQFF,TGTGCCAGCAGTTTGGCGGGGGGGTACTACAATGAGCAGTTCTTC
.,.,TRBJ1-1,TRBV19,CASSKIDTDWMNTEAFF,TGTGCCAGTAGTAAAATCGATACGGACTGGATGAACACTGAAGCTTTCTTT
.,.,TRBJ2-3,TRBV5-1,CASSHGNRDSNTQYF,TGCGCCAGCAGCCATGGTAACCGGGACTCTAATACGCAGTATTTT
.,.,TRBJ1-4,TRBV6-1,CASSELAGKLFF,TGTGCCAGCAGTGAACTAGCGGGGAAACTGTTTTTT
.,.,TRBJ1-2,TRBV5-1,CASSSFRGSYNYGYTF,TGCGCCAGCAGCTCGTTTAGAGGCAGCTATAACTATGGCTACACCTTC
.,.,TRBJ2-5,TRBV5-1,CASSPTVSETQYF,TGCGCCAGCAGCCCTACTGTATCGGAGACCCAGTACTTC
.,TRBD1,TRBJ1-5,TRBV27,CANSKDRVDQPQHF,TGTGCCAACTCAAAGGACAGGGTGGACCAGCCCCAGCATTTT
.,TRBD1,TRBJ2-4,TRBV7-9,CASTDNRGNIQYF,TGTGCCAGCACCGACAACAGGGGAAACATTCAGTACTTC
.,TRBD2,TRBJ2-1,TRBV5-6,CASSFLSGGGSYNEQFF,TGTGCCAGCAGCTTCCTTAGCGGGGGGGGCTCCTACAATGAGCAGTTCTTC
.,TRBD2,TRBJ2-2,TRBV12-5,CASGLMGLAGLRSTGELFF,TGTGCTAGTGGTTTGATGGGCCTAGCGGGTCTCCGAAGCACCGGGGAGCTGTTTTTT
many,TRBD1,TRBJ1-2,TRBV7-8,CASSLALTGTGNGYTF,TGTGCCAGCAGCTTAGCCCTGACCGGGACAGGGAATGGCTACACCTTC
.,TRBD2,TRBJ2-3,TRBV7-2,CASSPGGASTDTQYF,TGTGCCAGCAGCCCGGGGGGAGCTAGCACAGATACGCAGTATTTT
.,.,TRBJ1-5,TRBV30,CAWSVRAGQPQHF,TGTGCCTGGAGTGTACGGGCAGGGCAGCCCCAGCATTTT
.,.,TRBJ1-2,TRBV19,CASSDNPAYGYTF,TGTGCCAGTAGCGACAATCCCGCCTATGGCTACACCTTC
.,.,TRBJ1-4,TRBV15,CATSSRQTVNEKLFF,TGTGCCACCAGCTCCAGACAGACTGTTAATGAAAAACTGTTTTTT
.,.,TRBJ1-1,TRBV10-1,CASSESGRNTEAFF,TGCGCCAGCAGTGAGTCGGGCAGGAACACTGAAGCTTTCTTT
.,.,TRBJ1-2,TRBV2,CASSEKFEGGGYTF,TGTGCCAGCAGTGAAAAGTTTGAGGGCGGCGGCTACACCTTC
.,TRBD1,TRBJ1-5,TRBV7-6,CASSPDRGNQPQHF,TGTGCCAGCAGCCCCGACAGGGGCAATCAGCCCCAGCATTTT
.,.,TRBJ1-2,TRBV6-5,CASSYSQGGGDGYTF,TGTGCCAGCAGTTACTCGCAGGGAGGGGGGGATGGCTACACCTTC
.,.,TRBJ2-5,TRBV19,CASSIGQTQYF,TGTGCCAGTAGTATAGGGCAGACCCAGTACTTC
.,TRBD1,TRBJ1-1,TRBV29-1,CSVGTGVMNTEAFF,TGCAGCGTTGGGACAGGGGTTATGAACACTGAAGCTTTCTTT
.,.,TRBJ1-5,TRBV2,CASSPGQPFDQPQHF,TGTGCCAGCAGTCCCGGACAGCCTTTTGATCAGCCCCAGCATTTT
once,.,TRBJ2-2,TRBV15,CATSRGGQGYTGELFF,TGTGCCACCAGCAGGGGGGGGCAGGGTTACACCGGGGAGCTGTTTTTT
.,.,TRBJ1-3,TRBV5-1,CASSGTDSGNTIYF,TGCGCCAGCAGCGGAACAGACTCTGGAAACACCATATATTTT
.,.,TRBJ1-5,TRBV9,CASSAEQGSNQPQHF,TGTGCCAGCAGCGCCGAACAGGGTAGCAATCAGCCCCAGCATTTT
.,TRBD1,TRBJ1-1,TRBV7-2,CASSFHRDRGWDTEAFF,TGTGCCAGCAGCTTCCACCGGGACAGGGGGTGGGACACTGAAGCTTTCTTT
.,.,TRBJ1-1,TRBV4-3,CASSLYLTDEAFF,TGCGCCAGCAGCCTTTACCTCACAGATGAAGCTTTCTTT
.,TRBD2,TRBJ2-2,TRBV2,CASKTLAGEDGELFF,TGTGCCAGCAAAACATTAGCGGGGGAGGACGGGGAGCTGTTTTTT
.,.,TRBJ2-7,TRBV7-8,CASSLMDSLYEQYF,TGTGCCAGCAGCTTAATGGACAGCCTTTACGAGCAGTACTTC
.,TRBD2,TRBJ2-1,TRBV18,CASSPPGTSGHNEQFF,TGTGCCAGCTCACCCCCCGGGACTAGCGGCCACAATGAGCAGTTCTTC
.,.,TRBJ1-6,TRBV7-2,CASSAQGSNSPLHF,TGTGCCAGCTCGGCACAGGGAAGTAATTCACCCCTCCACTTT
once,TRBD1,TRBJ2-1,TRBV5-8,CASSSGTGAYNEQFF,TGTGCCAGCAGCTCCGGGACAGGGGCCTACAATGAGCAGTTCTTC